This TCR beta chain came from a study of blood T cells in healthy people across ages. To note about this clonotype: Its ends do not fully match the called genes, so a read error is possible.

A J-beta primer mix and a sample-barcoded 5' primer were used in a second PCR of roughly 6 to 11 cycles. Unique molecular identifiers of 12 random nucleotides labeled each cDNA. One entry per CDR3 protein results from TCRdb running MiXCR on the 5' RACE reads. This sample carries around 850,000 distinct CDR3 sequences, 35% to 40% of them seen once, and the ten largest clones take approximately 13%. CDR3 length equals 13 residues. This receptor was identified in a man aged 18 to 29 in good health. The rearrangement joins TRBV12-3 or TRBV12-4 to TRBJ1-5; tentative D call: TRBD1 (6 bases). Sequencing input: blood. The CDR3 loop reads CAGSTGFNQPQHF. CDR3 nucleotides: TGTGCCGGCAGTACAGGGTTCAATCAGCCCCAGCATTTT.